The sequence of this TCR beta chain was determined in a study of CD8+CD57+ T cells in acquired aplastic anemia. Turning to the study itself: Mean yield of DNA from sorted CD4+ and CD8+ cells was 2.5 to 4 ug.

Notes on the study in general: Patients had approximately 29 CD8+ CDR3 sequences in common with controls (the shared set).

To note about this clonotype: Its antigen is not identified.

Germline V gene lookup returns CDR1 SGHDT and CDR2 YYEEEE. Trimming cost V 3 bases and J 10 bases, with 23 bases left between them. There are 16 residues in the CDR3. Genomic DNA constituted the template upon which TCR beta VDJ and CDR3 profiling was performed. TCRdb re-called the reads through MiXCR, storing one row per CDR3 protein. Of 250,000 to 300,000 distinct CDR3 sequences in the sample, roughly half were seen once. This chain joins TRBV5-6 and TRBJ2-1; D might be TRBD1 (6 bases). The sequence derives from a human donor with severe aplastic anemia or a healthy control (not recorded which). Material for sequencing was sorted CD4+, CD8+, or CD8+CD57+ T cells (not recorded which) from PBMCs. CDR3 region: CASSYLQGILVGEQFF. The CDR3 nucleotides are TGTGCCAGCAGCTACCTCCAGGGGATCCTCGTAGGGGAGCAGTTCTTC.